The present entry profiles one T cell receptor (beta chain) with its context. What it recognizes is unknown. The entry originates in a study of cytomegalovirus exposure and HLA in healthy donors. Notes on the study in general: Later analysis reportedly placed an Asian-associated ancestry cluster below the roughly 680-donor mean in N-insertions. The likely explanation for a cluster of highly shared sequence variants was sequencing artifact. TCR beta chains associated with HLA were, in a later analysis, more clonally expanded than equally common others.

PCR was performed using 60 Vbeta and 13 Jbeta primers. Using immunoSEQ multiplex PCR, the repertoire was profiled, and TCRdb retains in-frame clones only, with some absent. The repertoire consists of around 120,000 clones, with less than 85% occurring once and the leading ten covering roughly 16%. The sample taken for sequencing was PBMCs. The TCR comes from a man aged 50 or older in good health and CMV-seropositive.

CDR3 nucleotide sequence: TGTGCCAGCTCACCATACAGGGAATCTGGGGCCAACGTCCTGACTTTC. It yields the protein CASSPYRESGANVLTF. The chain is built from TRBV18 and TRBJ2-6, with D perhaps TRBD1 (6 bases). Germline CDR1 KGHSH, CDR2 LQKENI. The length of the CDR3 is 16 residues. Trimming shortened V by 2 bases and J by 1 base, and 9 bases separated the two germline ends.